The entry below gives a single T cell receptor beta chain sequence along with its context. Treatment described: oral pan-JAK inhibitor, 5-10 mg twice daily. This CDR3 has 13 amino acids. The V gene end was trimmed by 2 bases and the J gene end by 4 bases; junction bases not matched to a gene: 3. Per the germline V gene, CDR1 is SGHDT and CDR2 is YYEEEE. RNA was extracted and reverse transcribed into cDNA as the sequencing template. TCRdb's copy holds only in-frame clones and misses some; the assay was immunoSEQ multiplex PCR. Altogether 150,000 to 200,000 clones are present, roughly 60% being singletons, with the ten largest covering approximately 0.93%. These data originate in a study of CD8+ T cells in alopecia areata.

Here the sequenced sample was CD4+ T cells sorted from blood, taken at week 24, from a patient treated with tofacitinib. This sequence joins TRBV5-6 and TRBJ2-7; 7 nucleotides match TRBD1. This sequence was found in a human donor with alopecia areata. The DNA for the CDR3 is TGTGCCAGCAGCTTCGACAGGGAGTACGAGCAGTACTTC. The encoded protein is CASSFDREYEQYF.